The rows below give T cell receptor beta chains drawn from one sample of a study of vaccination and CD4 T cells after COVID-19. TCRdb re-called the PCR reads through MiXCR, storing one row per CDR3 protein. The repertoire has 10,000 to 15,000 distinct CDR3 sequences, 70% to 75% of them found once; the top ten carry about 7.4%. These receptors have no identified antigens. This specimen was CD4+ T cells from blood, cultured in vitro, taken after SARS-CoV-2 vaccination. The receptor source for this set is a human donor who received a COVID-19 vaccine. Both conserved end residues are part of each CDR3. The D gene is left open where the match is weak. Only some rows state a clone size, as once, few, many or a class for expanded clones.

abundance	v_gene	len	d_gene	j_gene	CDR3aa	CDR3nt
few	TRBV20-1	13	.	TRBJ2-4	CSAPEGVKNIQYF	TGCAGTGCTCCTGAGGGGGTGAAAAACATTCAGTACTTC
.	TRBV20-1	16	TRBD1	TRBJ1-1	CSARMGQGADDTEAFF	TGCAGTGCTAGAATGGGACAGGGGGCAGACGACACTGAAGCTTTCTTT
few	TRBV20-1	15	.	TRBJ1-1	CSASLPGWGNTEAFF	TGCAGTGCTAGTTTACCTGGGTGGGGGAACACTGAAGCTTTCTTT
.	TRBV30	15	.	TRBJ1-2	CAWSAGRSQDYGYTF	TGTGCCTGGAGTGCTGGGAGGAGCCAGGACTATGGCTACACCTTC
.	TRBV19	12	.	TRBJ1-5	CASKAGNQPQRF	TGTGCCAGTAAGGCAGGGAATCAGCCCCAGCGTTTT
once	TRBV10-3	13	.	TRBJ2-5	CAISPGVQETQYF	TGTGCCATCAGCCCAGGGGTCCAAGAGACCCAGTACTTC
.	TRBV4-1	14	.	TRBJ1-1	CASSQPGPNTEAFF	TGCGCCAGCAGCCAACCCGGGCCGAACACTGAAGCTTTCTTT
.	TRBV27	14	TRBD1	TRBJ1-3	CASRDRATGNTIYF	TGTGCCAGCAGAGACAGGGCGACTGGAAACACCATATATTTT
.	TRBV2	15	.	TRBJ1-4	CASSERTARNEKLFF	TGTGCCAGCAGTGAACGGACGGCGCGGAATGAAAAACTGTTTTTT
.	TRBV6-1	16	TRBD2	TRBJ2-7	CASSDPPGLADWERYF	TGTGCCAGCAGTGATCCCCCGGGACTAGCGGACTGGGAGCGGTACTTC
.	TRBV12-5	16	TRBD1	TRBJ2-7	CASGLVLGTEAYEQYF	TGTGCTAGTGGTTTGGTACTGGGGACAGAAGCTTACGAGCAGTACTTC
medium-sized	TRBV20-1	13	.	TRBJ2-5	CSASVVIQETQYF	TGCAGTGCTAGTGTGGTAATACAAGAGACCCAGTACTTC
.	TRBV2	14	TRBD1	TRBJ2-2	CAGSEADRAGELFF	TGTGCCGGCAGTGAAGCAGACAGGGCCGGGGAGCTGTTTTTT
.	TRBV20-1	14	.	TRBJ2-1	CSARPPGAGLEQFF	TGCAGTGCTAGGCCCCCCGGAGCGGGTCTAGAGCAGTTCTTC
.	TRBV20-1	15	.	TRBJ2-6	CSASSANSGANVLTF	TGCAGTGCTAGCTCGGCGAATTCTGGGGCCAACGTCCTGACTTTC
.	TRBV7-2	15	TRBD1	TRBJ2-7	CASSLRGTAPLEQYF	TGTGCCAGCAGCTTAAGAGGGACAGCCCCCCTCGAGCAGTACTTC
once	TRBV6-5	15	TRBD1	TRBJ2-1	CASSYVGQSYNEQFF	TGTGCCAGCAGTTACGTGGGACAGTCCTACAATGAGCAGTTCTTC
.	TRBV7-8	11	.	TRBJ2-3	CASSLADTQYF	TGTGCCAGCAGCTTAGCAGATACGCAGTATTTT
.	TRBV7-2	15	.	TRBJ2-5	CASSLEGGRGETQYF	TGTGCCAGCAGCTTAGAAGGGGGGCGCGGTGAGACCCAGTACTTC
.	TRBV20-1	16	TRBD2	TRBJ2-1	CSAMTSGGISYNEQFF	TGCAGTGCTATGACTAGCGGGGGGATCTCCTACAATGAGCAGTTCTTC
.	TRBV20-1	14	TRBD1	TRBJ2-3	CSARADRGTDTQYF	TGCAGTGCTAGGGCTGACAGGGGCACAGATACGCAGTATTTT
.	TRBV20-1	14	.	TRBJ1-2	CSAHQRGGTYGYTF	TGCAGTGCCCATCAACGGGGAGGTACCTATGGCTACACCTTC
large	TRBV20-1	16	.	TRBJ1-1	CSARDGAGADDAEAFF	TGCAGTGCTAGAGATGGGGCAGGGGCTGACGATGCTGAAGCTTTCTTT
.	TRBV5-4	16	TRBD2	TRBJ2-3	CASSLAGGAYTDTQYF	TGTGCCAGCAGCTTGGCCGGGGGGGCTTACACAGATACGCAGTATTTT
once	TRBV19	15	.	TRBJ1-1	CASTHGGAGYTEAFF	TGTGCCAGTACGCACGGGGGCGCCGGGTACACTGAAGCTTTCTTT
.	TRBV7-9	14	.	TRBJ1-2	CASSRGRTQYGYTF	TGTGCCAGCAGCCGGGGTCGGACTCAGTATGGCTACACCTTC
.	TRBV6-1	16	TRBD1	TRBJ2-1	CASSHLGQGARNEQFF	TGTGCCAGCAGTCACCTAGGACAGGGGGCTAGAAATGAGCAGTTCTTC
.	TRBV7-8	16	.	TRBJ1-2	CASSIQDSGFNYGYTF	TGTGCCAGCAGCATACAGGACAGTGGTTTTAACTATGGCTACACCTTC
.	TRBV24-1	15	.	TRBJ2-5	CATSEITGLQETQYF	TGTGCCACCAGTGAAATCACAGGGCTCCAAGAGACCCAGTACTTC
.	TRBV15	17	.	TRBJ1-1	CATSRDIGRRMNTEAFF	TGTGCCACCAGCAGAGATATAGGACGCCGCATGAACACTGAAGCTTTCTTT
.	TRBV30	15	.	TRBJ1-1	CAWSPPGPQNTEAFF	TGTGCCTGGAGTCCGCCGGGACCCCAGAACACTGAAGCTTTCTTT
few	TRBV7-8	16	.	TRBJ1-2	CASSLVAGELNYGYTF	TGTGCCAGCAGCTTAGTAGCAGGAGAACTTAACTATGGCTACACCTTC
.	TRBV10-3	12	.	TRBJ1-5	CAISTGDQPQHF	TGTGCCATCAGTACAGGTGATCAGCCCCAGCATTTT
once	TRBV7-2	16	.	TRBJ1-6	CASRGSGTHYNSPLHF	TGTGCCAGCAGGGGATCCGGGACGCATTATAATTCACCCCTCCACTTT
.	TRBV24-1	17	TRBD1	TRBJ2-3	CATSDLRGTGAPDTQYF	TGTGCCACCAGTGATTTGCGGGGGACAGGGGCCCCAGATACGCAGTATTTT
.	TRBV6-2/TRBV6-3	14	.	TRBJ1-3	CASSYGYSGNTIYF	TGTGCCAGCAGTTATGGGTACTCCGGAAACACCATATATTTT
.	TRBV21-1	15	.	TRBJ1-2	CASRRQKTRGDGYTF	TGTGCCAGCCGCAGACAAAAGACACGGGGGGACGGCTACACCTTC
.	TRBV20-1	14	TRBD1	TRBJ2-1	CSARPGQDSNEQFF	TGCAGTGCCCGACCGGGACAGGACTCTAATGAGCAGTTCTTC
.	TRBV7-9	14	TRBD2	TRBJ2-7	CASSYSGGMNEQYF	TGTGCCAGCAGTTATAGCGGGGGGATGAACGAGCAGTACTTC
once	TRBV10-2	14	.	TRBJ1-4	CASSQGSNNEKLFF	TGCGCCAGCAGTCAGGGGTCCAATAATGAAAAACTGTTTTTT
.	TRBV12-3/TRBV12-4	18	TRBD1	TRBJ1-6	CASSRTGEGSSYNSPLHF	TGTGCCAGCAGTCGGACAGGGGAGGGGAGCTCCTATAATTCACCCCTCCACTTT
.	TRBV19	13	.	TRBJ1-6	CASLRADNSPLHF	TGTGCCTCCCTGCGAGCGGATAATTCACCCCTCCACTTT
.	TRBV5-1	14	.	TRBJ2-7	CASSQSAGDYEQYF	TGCGCCAGCAGCCAGTCGGCAGGGGACTACGAGCAGTACTTC
.	TRBV6-2/TRBV6-3	16	TRBD2	TRBJ2-1	CASSYRPSGGFDERFF	TGTGCCAGCAGTTACAGGCCTAGCGGGGGGTTTGATGAGCGGTTCTTC
.	TRBV24-1	17	.	TRBJ1-1	CATAADNSGTGDTEAFF	TGTGCCACCGCCGCCGATAACTCCGGGACCGGGGACACTGAAGCTTTCTTT
.	TRBV6-5	18	TRBD1	TRBJ1-1	CASSSFGTGGRHGTEAFF	TGTGCCAGCAGTTCCTTCGGGACAGGGGGCAGGCATGGGACTGAAGCTTTCTTT
.	TRBV29-1	16	TRBD1	TRBJ1-1	CSVEVRVGTGGTEAFF	TGCAGCGTTGAAGTTCGCGTAGGGACAGGGGGAACTGAAGCTTTCTTT
.	TRBV5-1	16	TRBD1	TRBJ2-2	CASSLDQGASTGELFF	TGCGCCAGCAGCTTAGACCAGGGGGCGAGCACCGGGGAGCTGTTTTTT
.	TRBV20-1	14	TRBD2	TRBJ2-5	CSARGRGGLETQYF	TGCAGTGCTAGAGGTCGGGGGGGCCTCGAGACCCAGTACTTC